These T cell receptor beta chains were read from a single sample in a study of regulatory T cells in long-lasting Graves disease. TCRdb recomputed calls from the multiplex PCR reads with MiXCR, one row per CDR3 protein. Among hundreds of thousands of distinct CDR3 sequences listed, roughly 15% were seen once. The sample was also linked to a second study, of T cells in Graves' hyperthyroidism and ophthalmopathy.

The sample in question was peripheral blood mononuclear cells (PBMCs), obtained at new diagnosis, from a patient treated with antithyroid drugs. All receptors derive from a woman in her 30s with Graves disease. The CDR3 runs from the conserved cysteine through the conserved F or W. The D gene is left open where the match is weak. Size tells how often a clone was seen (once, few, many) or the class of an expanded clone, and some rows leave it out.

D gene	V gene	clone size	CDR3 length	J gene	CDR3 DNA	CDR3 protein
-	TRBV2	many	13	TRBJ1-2	TGTGCCAGCAGGACCGGGACCTCTGAAGGCTACACCTTC	CASRTGTSEGYTF
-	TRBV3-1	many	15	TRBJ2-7	TGTGCCAGCAGCGCCTTCTATGGAGGCTCCTACGAGCAGTACTTC	CASSAFYGGSYEQYF
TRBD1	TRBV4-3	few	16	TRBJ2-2	TGCGCCAGCAGCCAAGAAGGGACAGCGAACACCGGGGAGCTGTTTTTT	CASSQEGTANTGELFF
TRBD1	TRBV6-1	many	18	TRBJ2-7	TGTGCCAGCAATAAAAACCAACCGGGACAGGGGGGATTCGACGAGCAGTACTTC	CASNKNQPGQGGFDEQYF
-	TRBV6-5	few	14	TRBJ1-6	TGTGCCAGCAGTTACGGGGGCTTTAATTCACCCCTCCACTTT	CASSYGGFNSPLHF
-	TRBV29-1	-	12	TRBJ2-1	TGCAGCGTTGAAGGATATAACGATGAGCAGTTCTTC	CSVEGYNDEQFF
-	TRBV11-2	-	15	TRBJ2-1	TGTGCCAGCAGCTTGGGAGCAGGGAAGGGTGGGTCAAAGTTCTTC	CASSLGAGKGGSKFF
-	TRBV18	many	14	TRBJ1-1	TGTGCCAGCTCACCGACACCATCGAACACTGAAGCTTTCTTT	CASSPTPSNTEAFF
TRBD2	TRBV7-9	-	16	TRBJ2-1	TGTGCCAGCAGCGGTCTAGGGAGTGCTAGCGGGAGCCCTCGGTTCTTC	CASSGLGSASGSPRFF
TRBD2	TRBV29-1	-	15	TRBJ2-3	TGCAGCGTTGTACTAGCGGGAGGCAGCACAGATACGCAGTATTTT	CSVVLAGGSTDTQYF
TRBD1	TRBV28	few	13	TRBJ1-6	TGTGCCAGCATTGGACAGGGGGATTCACCCCTCCACTTT	CASIGQGDSPLHF
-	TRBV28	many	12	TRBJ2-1	TGTGCCAGCAGTTTATTGGAAGGTGAGCAGTTCTTC	CASSLLEGEQFF
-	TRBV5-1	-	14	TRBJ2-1	TGCGCCAGCAGCGAGTCCGGGAACTACAATGAGCAGTTCTTC	CASSESGNYNEQFF
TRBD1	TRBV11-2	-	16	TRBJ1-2	TGTGCCAGCAGCCCCCGGGACAGGGGGCTTGCCGCTGGCTACACCTTC	CASSPRDRGLAAGYTF
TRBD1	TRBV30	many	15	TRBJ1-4	TGTGCCTGGAGTGTCCAGGGGGCCGGGGAGGAAAAACTGTTTTTT	CAWSVQGAGEEKLFF
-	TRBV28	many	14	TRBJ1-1	TGTGCCAGCAGTTCCTCCTGGGGGAACACTGAAGCTTTCTTT	CASSSSWGNTEAFF
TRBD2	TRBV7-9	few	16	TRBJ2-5	TGTGCCGGCAGCTTCTTCCGACTAGCGGGAGAGGAGACCCAGTACTTC	CAGSFFRLAGEETQYF
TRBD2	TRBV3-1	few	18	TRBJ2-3	TGTGCCAGCAGCTCCCGCCGCGGTAGCGGGGTTAGCACAGATACGCAGTATTTT	CASSSRRGSGVSTDTQYF
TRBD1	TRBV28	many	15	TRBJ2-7	TGTGCCACACAAAACCGGGGACAGTCTCCCTACGAGCAGTACTTC	CATQNRGQSPYEQYF
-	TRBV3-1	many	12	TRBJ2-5	TGTGCCAGCAAGGGGCTCCAAGAGACCCAGTACTTC	CASKGLQETQYF
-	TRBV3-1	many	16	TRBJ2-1	TGTGCCAGCAGCCAGGCGGCGGGCCCACTGCGCAATGAGCAGTTCTTC	CASSQAAGPLRNEQFF
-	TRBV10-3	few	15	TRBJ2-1	TGTGCCATCAGGGGAAGAGGTCCCCAGTATAATGAGCAGTTCTTC	CAIRGRGPQYNEQFF
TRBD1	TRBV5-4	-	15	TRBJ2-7	TGTGCCAGCAGCCCTAGGGGGACAGGGTCCTACGAGCAGTACTTC	CASSPRGTGSYEQYF
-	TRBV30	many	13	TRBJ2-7	TGTGCCTGGGACAAGGGACTTGCCTACGAGCAGTACTTC	CAWDKGLAYEQYF
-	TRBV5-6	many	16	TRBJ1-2	TGTGCCAGCAGCTCGATCGAGGGAGGCGGGCACTATGGCTACACCTTC	CASSSIEGGGHYGYTF
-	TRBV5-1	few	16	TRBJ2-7	TGCGCCAGCAGCTTGGGGGGCGGGGGCTCTCTCTACGAGCAGTACTTC	CASSLGGGGSLYEQYF
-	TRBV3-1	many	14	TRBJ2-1	TGTGCCAGCAGCCAAGGGGTAGGGGTGGATGAGCAGTTCTTC	CASSQGVGVDEQFF
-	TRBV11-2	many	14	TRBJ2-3	TGTGCCAGCAGGGGGGACCCCGCGACGGGTACGCAGTATTTT	CASRGDPATGTQYF
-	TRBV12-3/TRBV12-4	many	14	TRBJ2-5	TGTGCCACCGGGTACAGAGCGGAACTCAGGGCCCAGTACTTC	CATGYRAELRAQYF
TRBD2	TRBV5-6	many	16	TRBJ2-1	TGTGCCAGCAGCTTGGTGGGCGGGGGGACTTTCGATGAGCAGTTCTTC	CASSLVGGGTFDEQFF
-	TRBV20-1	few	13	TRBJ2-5	TGCAGTGCTAGAGTGGACTCTCCGGAGACCCAGTACTTC	CSARVDSPETQYF
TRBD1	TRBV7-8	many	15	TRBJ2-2	TGTGCCAGCAGCTTAGCAGGGGGCGCTCCTGGGGAGCTGTTTTTT	CASSLAGGAPGELFF
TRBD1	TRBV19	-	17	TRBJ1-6	TGTGCCAGTAGCGGGCTCCGGGACAGGTTGTATAATTCACCCCTCCACTTT	CASSGLRDRLYNSPLHF
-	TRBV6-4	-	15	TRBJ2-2	TGTGCCACCGGCACAGGGAACGCGAACACCGGGGAGCTGTTTTTT	CATGTGNANTGELFF
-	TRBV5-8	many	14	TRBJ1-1	TGTGCCAGCAGCCCGGGTACAGGGCCCACTGAAGCTTTCTTT	CASSPGTGPTEAFF
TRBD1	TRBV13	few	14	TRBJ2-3	TGTGCCAGCAGCGGCGACAGGGGCGCAGATACGCAGTATTTT	CASSGDRGADTQYF
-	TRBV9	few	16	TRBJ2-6	TGTGCCAGCAGCGTACGAGTTTCCTCTGGGGCCAACGTCCTGACTTTC	CASSVRVSSGANVLTF
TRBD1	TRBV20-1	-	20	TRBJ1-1	TGCAGTGCTAGTCACCGCGGGCCCGGGACAGGGGGCCTCTATAGCACTGAAGCTTTCTTT	CSASHRGPGTGGLYSTEAFF
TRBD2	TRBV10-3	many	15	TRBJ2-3	TGTGCCATCATGCCTAGCGGGAAGCCGACAGATACGCAGTATTTT	CAIMPSGKPTDTQYF
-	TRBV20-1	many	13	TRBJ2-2	TGCAGTGCTGGCGGCCAAGGCACCGGGGAGCTGTTTTTT	CSAGGQGTGELFF
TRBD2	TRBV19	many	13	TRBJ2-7	TGTGCCAGTGGACTAGCGGGAGTTTCCGAGCAGTACTTC	CASGLAGVSEQYF
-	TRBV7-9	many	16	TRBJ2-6	TGTGCCAGCAGCTATCGCACAGTTTCTGGGGCCAACGTCCTGACTTTC	CASSYRTVSGANVLTF
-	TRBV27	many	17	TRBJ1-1	TGTGCCAGCAGTTTATCCAGTGGGGACATCGTCTACACTGAAGCTTTCTTT	CASSLSSGDIVYTEAFF